These T cell receptor beta chains were read from a single sample in a study of T cell responses to AZD1222 COVID-19 vaccine. The repertoire was sequenced with immunoSEQ multiplex PCR; TCRdb's copy has only in-frame clones and lacks some. Among around 80,000 clones, about 88% were seen once, and the ten largest hold 11%. The source material was peripheral blood, sampled on day 0 of AZD1222 vaccination. These receptors all stem from an adult in good health. Each CDR3 is given with its conserved first and last residue. Fields, in order: CDR3 protein, CDR3 DNA, CDR3 length, clone size, V gene, J gene, D gene. The D gene is left open where the match is weak. Clone size is not always given. Where it is, it says once, few, many or a class for expanded clones.

CDR3: CASSVGSPDSFYGYTF; DNA: TGTGCCAGCAGCGTGGGTAGTCCGGACAGTTTCTATGGCTACACCTTC; length: 16; size: once; V: TRBV7-9; J: TRBJ1-2; D: .
CDR3: CASSSRVTGGEQFF; DNA: TGTGCCAGCAGCTCTAGGGTGACAGGGGGTGAGCAGTTCTTC; length: 14; size: .; V: TRBV7-2; J: TRBJ2-1; D: TRBD1
CDR3: CATSRALGTSTGELFF; DNA: TGTGCCACCAGCAGGGCCCTTGGAACGAGCACCGGGGAGCTGTTTTTT; length: 16; size: .; V: TRBV15; J: TRBJ2-2; D: .
CDR3: CASSQGLTGSYGYTF; DNA: TGTGCCAGCAGCCAAGGGCTCACAGGGTCCTATGGCTACACCTTC; length: 15; size: .; V: TRBV4-2; J: TRBJ1-2; D: .
CDR3: CASSEIRGRGRAEAFF; DNA: TGTGCCAGCAGTGAAATTCGGGGCAGGGGGCGAGCTGAAGCTTTCTTT; length: 16; size: .; V: TRBV6-1; J: TRBJ1-1; D: TRBD1
CDR3: CASSALKNTEAFF; DNA: TGTGCCAGCAGTGCATTGAAGAACACTGAAGCTTTCTTT; length: 13; size: .; V: TRBV28; J: TRBJ1-1; D: .
CDR3: CASSSIRGPRNTGELFF; DNA: TGTGCCAGCAGCTCGATTCGGGGGCCACGGAACACCGGGGAGCTGTTTTTT; length: 17; size: few; V: TRBV11-2; J: TRBJ2-2; D: .
CDR3: CASSTRKRLDMGGLFF; DNA: TGTGCCAGTAGTACCCGGAAGCGGCTGGATATGGGGGGACTGTTTTTT; length: 16; size: .; V: TRBV19; J: TRBJ1-4; D: .
CDR3: CASSPSSGLGGHEQFF; DNA: TGTGCCAGCTCACCAAGCTCAGGACTAGGGGGCCATGAGCAGTTCTTC; length: 16; size: once; V: TRBV18; J: TRBJ2-1; D: .
CDR3: CSVEVGLAGSTGELFF; DNA: TGCAGCGTTGAAGTGGGGCTAGCGGGAAGCACCGGGGAGCTGTTTTTT; length: 16; size: .; V: TRBV29-1; J: TRBJ2-2; D: TRBD2
CDR3: CASLPGGGDEQFF; DNA: TGCGCCAGCCTACCGGGGGGGGGAGATGAGCAGTTCTTC; length: 13; size: .; V: TRBV10-2; J: TRBJ2-1; D: TRBD2
CDR3: CASSPEGFSNQPQHF; DNA: TGTGCCAGCTCACCCGAGGGTTTTAGCAATCAGCCCCAGCATTTT; length: 15; size: .; V: TRBV18; J: TRBJ1-5; D: .
CDR3: CASHGAAYNEQFF; DNA: TGTGCCAGCCATGGAGCCGCGTACAATGAGCAGTTCTTC; length: 13; size: .; V: TRBV2; J: TRBJ2-1; D: .
CDR3: CASSLVRPGANVLTF; DNA: TGTGCCAGCAGCTTAGTCCGCCCTGGGGCCAACGTCCTGACTTTC; length: 15; size: .; V: TRBV7-8; J: TRBJ2-6; D: .
CDR3: CASRQGLAEHYEQYF; DNA: TGTGCCAGCAGACAGGGACTAGCGGAGCACTACGAGCAGTACTTC; length: 15; size: .; V: TRBV16; J: TRBJ2-7; D: TRBD2
CDR3: CAWSGTQSYRGAIEPQHF; DNA: TGTGCCTGGAGTGGGACGCAGTCCTACCGAGGGGCTATTGAGCCCCAGCATTTT; length: 18; size: .; V: TRBV30; J: TRBJ1-5; D: .
CDR3: CASSPGGVRSGNTIYF; DNA: TGTGCCAGCAGCCCAGGGGGTGTGAGGTCTGGAAACACCATATATTTT; length: 16; size: .; V: TRBV7-9; J: TRBJ1-3; D: TRBD1
CDR3: CASSFRAGNQPQHF; DNA: TGTGCCAGCAGCTTTAGGGCAGGGAATCAGCCCCAGCATTTT; length: 14; size: once; V: TRBV5-6; J: TRBJ1-5; D: .
CDR3: CASSAAYEQYF; DNA: TGTGCCAGCAGCGCCGCCTACGAGCAGTACTTC; length: 11; size: once; V: TRBV11-2; J: TRBJ2-7; D: .
CDR3: CASSYFGEPQETQYF; DNA: TGTGCCAGCAGTTACTTTGGCGAGCCCCAAGAGACCCAGTACTTC; length: 15; size: many; V: TRBV6-5; J: TRBJ2-5; D: .
CDR3: CATSRERHSPLHF; DNA: TGTGCCACCAGCAGAGAGCGTCATTCACCCCTCCACTTT; length: 13; size: once; V: TRBV15; J: TRBJ1-6; D: .
CDR3: CASSLGLGSTGELFF; DNA: TGTGCCAGCAGCTTGGGACTAGGGTCCACCGGGGAGCTGTTTTTT; length: 15; size: .; V: TRBV11-3; J: TRBJ2-2; D: TRBD2
CDR3: CASSLRDNQPQHF; DNA: TGTGCCAGTAGTCTCCGGGACAATCAGCCCCAGCATTTT; length: 13; size: .; V: TRBV19; J: TRBJ1-5; D: .
CDR3: CASRTDRGHRRQGYTF; DNA: TGTGCCAGCAGAACGGACCGTGGGCATAGGCGGCAGGGCTACACCTTC; length: 16; size: once; V: TRBV28; J: TRBJ1-2; D: .
CDR3: CASRIGMGLKAFF; DNA: TGTGCCAGCCGAATCGGAATGGGCCTGAAAGCTTTCTTT; length: 13; size: once; V: TRBV6-6; J: TRBJ1-1; D: .
CDR3: CASSTSGNTDTQYF; DNA: TGTGCCAGCAGCACTAGCGGCAACACAGATACGCAGTATTTT; length: 14; size: few; V: TRBV7-9; J: TRBJ2-3; D: TRBD2
CDR3: CASSETETNTEAFF; DNA: TGCGCCAGCAGTGAGACGGAAACGAACACTGAAGCTTTCTTT; length: 14; size: medium-sized; V: TRBV10-2; J: TRBJ1-1; D: .
CDR3: CATSDPTGTYGYTF; DNA: TGTGCCACCAGTGATCCTACAGGGACCTATGGCTACACCTTC; length: 14; size: .; V: TRBV24-1; J: TRBJ1-2; D: .
CDR3: CASSIRGDQPQHF; DNA: TGTGCCAGCAGCATTCGGGGTGATCAGCCCCAGCATTTT; length: 13; size: .; V: TRBV7-2; J: TRBJ1-5; D: .
CDR3: CASASWGASTDTQYF; DNA: TGTGCCAGCGCCTCCTGGGGGGCGAGCACAGATACGCAGTATTTT; length: 15; size: .; V: TRBV28; J: TRBJ2-3; D: .
CDR3: CASSQEVRADGYTF; DNA: TGTGCCAGCAGCCAAGAAGTTAGGGCGGATGGCTACACCTTC; length: 14; size: .; V: TRBV14; J: TRBJ1-2; D: .
CDR3: CASRRTGRNNEQFF; DNA: TGTGCCAGCAGGCGGACAGGGAGGAACAATGAGCAGTTCTTC; length: 14; size: few; V: TRBV6-5; J: TRBJ2-1; D: TRBD1
CDR3: CASSLAGVDSGNTIYF; DNA: TGCGCCAGCAGCTTGGCCGGGGTGGACTCTGGAAACACCATATATTTT; length: 16; size: .; V: TRBV5-1; J: TRBJ1-3; D: .
CDR3: CAWRWASGTYEQYF; DNA: TGTGCCTGGAGGTGGGCTAGCGGGACCTACGAGCAGTACTTC; length: 14; size: few; V: TRBV30; J: TRBJ2-7; D: TRBD2
CDR3: CASSYGQGNSPLHF; DNA: TGTGCCAGCAGTTACGGACAGGGCAATTCACCCCTCCACTTT; length: 14; size: .; V: TRBV28; J: TRBJ1-6; D: TRBD1